The 9 T cell receptor beta chains listed next were all sequenced from one sample in a study of blood T cell repertoires in COVID-19. TCRdb's table, derived via immunoSEQ multiplex PCR, lists solely in-frame clones and lacks some. The repertoire has about 310,000 clones, around 90% of them found once; the top ten carry 1%. Sequencing was done on a sample of peripheral blood. Receptors originate from a man aged 50 to 60 with active or convalescent COVID-19.

The CDR3 DNA sequence: TGTGCCAGCAGTTCCCGGGACAGTTCGACCGAGCAGTACTTC. Amino acids: CASSSRDSSTEQYF. V gene TRBV28 combines with J gene TRBJ2-7; TRBD1 agrees at 7 bases. Germline values: CDR1 MDHEN, CDR2 SYDVKM. This CDR3 spans 14 amino acids. J gave up 6 bases and V 4 bases, and 9 bases lay outside the gene matches.

The chain has TRBV5-4 and TRBJ2-2, with a weak D call TRBD2 (5 bases). V lost 0 bases and J lost 2, with 8 bases in between. The CDR3 extends over 15 amino acids. CDR1 SGHNT and CDR2 YYREEE come from the germline V gene (reference sequence). CDR3 coding DNA: TGTGCCAGCAGCTTGGGCGGAGGCAACACCGGGGAGCTGTTTTTT. Amino acids: CASSLGGGNTGELFF.

The chain uses TRBV7-2 and TRBJ2-3, with 7 bases that match TRBD1. After removal of 0 bases from V and 6 bases from J, the junction contained 3 bases not matched to a gene. This CDR3 is 14 amino acids long. Germline lookup yields CDR1 SGHTA and CDR2 FQGNSA. In DNA, the CDR3 is TGTGCCAGCAGCTTAGCTTTACAGGGGGATACGCAGTATTTT. Translating gives CASSLALQGDTQYF.

The V gene is TRBV2, the J gene TRBJ2-1; unclear D gene. This CDR3 has 11 residues. Germline V CDR1 and CDR2: SNHLY, FYNNEI. Between the trimmed V and J ends, which lost 4 bases and 4 bases, there was a span of 2 bases. Written as DNA, the CDR3 is TGTGCCAGCAGTGCGTACAATGAGCAGTTCTTC. Translating gives CASSAYNEQFF.

The chain is built from TRBV27 and TRBJ1-5; no clear D. This CDR3 has 14 amino acids. The ends were cut back, 4 bases at V and 4 bases at J, with 11 bases in the middle. CDR1 is MNHEY and CDR2 is SMNVEV in the germline V gene (reference sequence). The CDR3, as DNA: TGTGCCAGCAGTTCCTTAAGGAGGAATCAGCCCCAGCATTTT. The encoded protein is CASSSLRRNQPQHF.

This sequence joins TRBV5-1 and TRBJ2-3, with 7 bases fitting TRBD2. Germline V CDR1 and CDR2: SGHRS, YFSETQ. The CDR3 is 14 residues long. V gave up 1 base and J gave up 6 bases; unmatched junction bases: 5. CDR3 sequence (DNA): TGCGCCAGCAGCTTGTCTAAGGGAGGGGATACGCAGTATTTT. Protein: CASSLSKGGDTQYF. The full variable domain, completed using reference TRBV5-1 and TRBJ2-3, is KAGVTQTPRYLIKTRGQQVTLSCSPISGHRSVSWYQQTPGQGLQFLFEYFSETQRNKGNFPGRFSGRQFSNSRSEMNVSTLELGDSALYLCASSLSKGGDTQYFGPGTRLTVL.

The rearrangement joins TRBV6-5 to TRBJ1-6; 7 bases align to TRBD1. Looked up from germline, CDR1 is MNHEY and CDR2 is SVGAGI. V was pared by 6 bases and J by 10 bases, with 12 bases of the junction left unmatched. This CDR3 has 15 residues. The CDR3 bases are TGTGCCAGCAGCGGGACAGCGTCCAATAGGTCACCCCTCCACTTT. It specifies CASSGTASNRSPLHF.

The chain joins TRBV6-1 to TRBJ2-7, with D unclear. This CDR3 has 12 amino acids. Trimming took off 0 bases at V and 2 bases at J, with 2 bases between the two ends. Germline loops: CDR1 MNHNS, CDR2 SASEGT. In DNA form, the CDR3 reads TGTGCCAGCAGTGAAGCCGCCTACGAGCAGTACTTC. Its translation: CASSEAAYEQYF.

The rearrangement uses TRBV5-5 and TRBJ2-3; 8 bases agree with TRBD1. The CDR3 extends over 15 amino acids. Germline V lookup: CDR1 SGHKS, CDR2 YYEKEE (reference sequence). V was pared by 0 bases and J by 3 bases, with 3 bases of the junction left unmatched. In nucleotides, the CDR3 is TGTGCCAGCAGCTTGGCCAGGGGGCAGACAGATACGCAGTATTTT. It translates to CASSLARGQTDTQYF.